The 23 T cell receptor beta chains below were found in one sample sequenced in a study of identical twins. TCRdb analysed the 5' RACE reads with MiXCR anew, one entry per CDR3 protein. The sample lists 450,000 or so distinct CDR3 sequences; about 14% were seen once. The same data also went into a second study, on yellow fever vaccine responses in identical twins.

Source material: CD4+ T cells sorted from blood. The source is a woman in her late teens or twenties in good health.

This clonotype was recorded a few times. The chain uses TRBV5-6 and TRBJ2-4; D is unresolved. This CDR3 has 15 amino acids. Germline V gene lookup returns CDR1 SGHDT and CDR2 YYEEEE. V was pared by 1 base and J by 4 bases, with 12 bases between. The CDR3 DNA sequence: TGTGCCAGCAGCTTGAATTCGGCAGCGAAAAACATTCAGTACTTC. Translated, it gives CASSLNSAAKNIQYF.

This clonotype was observed at least ten times. J is TRBJ2-7 and V is TRBV5-1; 8 bases line up with TRBD2. Germline trimming cut 2 bases from V and 4 bases from J; bases unmatched to any gene: 5. Germline CDR1 and CDR2: SGHRS and YFSETQ. The CDR3 consists of 14 residues. Written as DNA, the CDR3 is TGCGCCAGCAGCTTAACGGGGGGGCCTTACGAGCAGTACTTC. It specifies CASSLTGGPYEQYF.

This clonotype appeared a few times. The J gene is TRBJ2-5, the V gene TRBV2; 8 nucleotides line up with TRBD2. V dropped 6 bases and J dropped 2; count of bases not matched to a gene: 5. The CDR3 is 14 residues long. Looked up from germline, CDR1 is SNHLY and CDR2 is FYNNEI. Here the CDR3 reads CASRPGGGQETQYF. CDR3 DNA sequence: TGTGCCAGCAGACCTGGCGGGGGGCAAGAGACCCAGTACTTC.

The chain recombines TRBV11-1 with TRBJ2-1, with 9 bases fitting TRBD1. Germline CDR1 reads SGHAT; CDR2 reads FQDESV (reference sequence). The trim removed 0 bases at V and 4 bases at J, leaving 10 bases unmatched. This CDR3 is built from 18 residues. As DNA, the CDR3 is TGTGCCAGCAGCTTAGCAGGGGGACAGGGAGCAAGGTACAATGAGCAGTTCTTC. As protein: CASSLAGGQGARYNEQFF.

A few counts support this clonotype. The chain carries TRBV20-1 and TRBJ1-4; no reliable D call. The CDR3 is made up of 13 amino acids. Between the trimmed V and J ends, which lost 5 bases and 5 bases, there was a span of 12 bases. The germline gives CDR1 DFQATT, CDR2 SNEGSKA (reference sequence). CDR3 sequence: CSAVRVENEKLFF. In nucleotides, the CDR3 is TGCAGTGCTGTTCGGGTTGAGAATGAAAAACTGTTTTTT.

The rearrangement joins TRBV20-1 to TRBJ2-6, with 10 bases fitting TRBD1. The length of the CDR3 is 18 residues. Trimming took 6 bases from V and 0 from J; bases not matched to a gene: 11. Germline lookup yields CDR1 DFQATT and CDR2 SNEGSKA (reference sequence). The CDR3 DNA reads TGCAGTGCCGCCCCCGGGACAGGGGACCGCTCTGGGGCCAACGTCCTGACTTTC. Its protein product is CSAAPGTGDRSGANVLTF.

The V gene is TRBV5-6, the J gene TRBJ2-3, with D perhaps TRBD2 (7 bases). Germline assignment: CDR1 SGHDT and CDR2 YYEEEE. The CDR3 is made up of 20 amino acids. V lost 0 bases and J lost 3, with 26 bases in between. DNA for the CDR3: TGTGCCAGCAGCTTGGACAAACGACTAGAGGGGGGGCCCGCGACAGATACGCAGTATTTT. Protein product: CASSLDKRLEGGPATDTQYF.

This clonotype came up many times. The chain joins TRBV5-5 to TRBJ2-3; 9 bases fit TRBD1. Germline V gene sequence: CDR1 SGHKS, CDR2 YYEKEE (reference sequence). The CDR3 totals 14 residues. The V gene end was trimmed by 3 bases and the J gene end by 4 bases; junction bases not matched to a gene: 3. The CDR3 loop is CASSSGTGPDTQYF. The CDR3 DNA reads as TGTGCCAGCAGCTCCGGGACAGGGCCAGATACGCAGTATTTT.

This clonotype turned up a few times. V usage is TRBV20-1 and J usage is TRBJ2-1; D ambiguous. The CDR3 sequence is 14 residues long. Germline CDR1 and CDR2: DFQATT and SNEGSKA (reference sequence). V was pared by 6 bases and J by 3 bases, with 15 bases between. CDR3 in amino acids: CSAPRGSNYNEQFF. Written as DNA, the CDR3 is TGCAGTGCCCCACGAGGCAGCAACTACAATGAGCAGTTCTTC.

This clonotype has more than one count but fewer than ten. The chain has TRBV11-2 and TRBJ2-7; possible D gene TRBD2, 6 bases. Trimming stripped 1 base from V and 0 bases from J, with 13 bases between. Germline V CDR1 and CDR2: SGHAT, FQNNGV. The CDR3 has 16 amino acids. In DNA, the CDR3 is TGTGCCAGCAGCTTAGCCTCCGGGGGAGGCTCCTACGAGCAGTACTTC. This gives the protein CASSLASGGGSYEQYF.

V usage is TRBV7-9 and J usage is TRBJ2-1; 7 bases are a match to TRBD1. Germline V CDR1 and CDR2: SEHNR, FQNEAQ (reference sequence). The CDR3 totals 16 residues. V lost 4 bases to trimming and J lost 0 bases; unmatched junction nucleotides: 6. The CDR3 sequence: CASSSGQASSYNEQFF. CDR3 nucleotides: TGTGCCAGCAGCTCAGGACAGGCGAGCTCCTACAATGAGCAGTTCTTC. Combining the CDR3 with reference TRBV7-9 and TRBJ2-1 gives the whole variable domain DTGVSQNPRHKITKRGQNVTFRCDPISEHNRLYWYRQTLGQGPEFLTYFQNEAQLEKSRLLSDRFSAERPKGSFSTLEIQRTEQGDSAMYLCASSSGQASSYNEQFFGPGTRLTVL.

The rearrangement links TRBV3-1 to TRBJ2-5; tentatively, D is TRBD1 (5 bases). The CDR3 runs to 16 residues. Germline-derived CDR1 and CDR2 are LGHDT and YNNKEL (reference sequence). Trimming removed 0 bases from V and 5 bases from J, with 16 bases in between. The CDR3 coding sequence is TGTGCCAGCAGCCAAGATAATGGGGCGTTACGGGAGACCCAGTACTTC. This encodes CASSQDNGALRETQYF.

Only a few counts were recorded for this clonotype. The V gene is TRBV7-2, the J gene TRBJ2-1, with 7 bases lining up with TRBD2. Germline CDR1 SGHTA, CDR2 FQGNSA. Trimming cost V 3 bases and J 7 bases; bases outside gene matches: 9. The CDR3 spans 15 residues. The CDR3 DNA reads TGTGCCAGCAGCTTTAAAGGTAGCGGGTGGAATGAGCAGTTCTTC. Translated, it gives CASSFKGSGWNEQFF.

Only a few counts were recorded for this clonotype. The J gene is TRBJ1-6, the V gene TRBV3-1; no definite D call. This CDR3 spans 15 amino acids. Trimming removed 3 bases from V and 10 bases from J, with 16 bases in between. Germline CDR1 reads LGHDT; CDR2 reads YNNKEL (reference sequence). The CDR3 coding sequence is TGTGCCAGCAGCCAGAACTCGGGAGCAGGATCACCCCTCCACTTT. Translation: CASSQNSGAGSPLHF.

V is TRBV2 and J is TRBJ2-7, with D possibly matching TRBD1 (5 bases). CDR1 and CDR2 from the germline V gene are SNHLY and FYNNEI. Deletions cut 6 bases from V and 4 bases from J, with 19 bases between. The CDR3 totals 15 residues. The CDR3 coding sequence is TGTGCCAGCAGGGATATTGCGGCAGGGTGGTACGAGCAGTACTTC. Translated: CASRDIAAGWYEQYF.

This chain connects TRBV19 to TRBJ2-1; 12 nucleotides align to TRBD2. CDR1 LNHDA and CDR2 SQIVND come from the germline V gene (reference sequence). J was trimmed by 0 bases and V by 1 base; bases with no gene match: 10. This CDR3 contains 20 residues. CDR3 sequence: CASSIAGLAGGPGSYNEQFF. The CDR3 DNA sequence: TGTGCCAGTAGTATAGCAGGGCTAGCGGGAGGGCCGGGCTCCTACAATGAGCAGTTCTTC.

CDR3 sequence (DNA): TGTGCCAGCAGCCCCCAGGGTTTCGACGAGCAGTACTTC. Protein sequence: CASSPQGFDEQYF. V usage is TRBV13 and J usage is TRBJ2-7, with D possibly TRBD1 on 5 matching bases. Germline V gives CDR1 PRHDT, CDR2 FYEKMQ (reference sequence). Between the trimmed V and J ends, which lost 5 bases and 5 bases, there was a span of 13 bases. The CDR3 has 13 residues. The complete variable domain, with remaining parts taken from reference TRBV13 and TRBJ2-7, reads AAGVIQSPRHLIKEKRETATLKCYPIPRHDTVYWYQQGPGQDPQFLISFYEKMQSDKGSIPDRFSAQQFSDYHSELNMSSLELGDSALYFCASSPQGFDEQYFGPGTRLTVT.

This rearrangement joins TRBV7-9 to TRBJ2-7; weak D call: TRBD2 (6 bases). This CDR3 has 14 residues. From germline, CDR1 is SEHNR and CDR2 FQNEAQ (reference sequence). The V end was cut by 7 bases, the J end by 0 bases, with 13 bases between. CDR3 sequence reads: CASTPSGGSYEQYF. CDR3 coding DNA: TGTGCCAGCACCCCCTCCGGGGGCTCCTACGAGCAGTACTTC. Looking up the rest from reference TRBV7-9 and TRBJ2-7 gives the full variable domain: DTGVSQNPRHKITKRGQNVTFRCDPISEHNRLYWYRQTLGQGPEFLTYFQNEAQLEKSRLLSDRFSAERPKGSFSTLEIQRTEQGDSAMYLCASTPSGGSYEQYFGPGTRLTVT.

This chain links TRBV7-9 with TRBJ1-6; D gene ambiguous. There are 12 residues in the CDR3. With 5 bases removed from V and 11 bases from J, the gap between germline ends came to 10 bases. CDR1 is SEHNR, CDR2 FQNEAQ, per germline (reference sequence). CDR3 residues: CASSPLAAPLHF. For the CDR3, the DNA is TGTGCCAGCAGCCCACTCGCAGCACCCCTCCACTTT.

This clonotype occurred many times. This chain connects TRBV12-3 or TRBV12-4 to TRBJ2-1; D is unresolved. The CDR3 is 12 amino acids. V lost 1 base to trimming and J lost 10 bases, with 8 bases between them. CDR3 in DNA: TGTGCCAGCAGTTTAGGTCACGGGGAGCAGTTCTTC. Residues: CASSLGHGEQFF.

This clonotype was observed once. The chain combines TRBV11-2 with TRBJ2-1; TRBD1 might be the D (6 bases). This CDR3 comprises 11 residues. The germline V gene encodes CDR1 SGHAT and CDR2 FQNNGV. With 3 bases removed from V and 15 bases from J, the gap between germline ends came to 12 bases. The CDR3: CASSFGTRPFF. The CDR3 DNA sequence: TGTGCCAGCAGCTTCGGGACACGGCCGTTCTTC.

This clonotype turned up a few times. The chain is built from TRBV3-1 and TRBJ1-5, with unresolved D. The CDR3 is 13 residues long. The ends were cut back, 3 bases at V and 9 bases at J, with 12 bases in the middle. CDR1 is LGHDT, CDR2 YNNKEL, per germline (reference sequence). CDR3 loop: CASSQASRGPQHF. In nucleotides, the CDR3 is TGTGCCAGCAGCCAGGCAAGTCGGGGGCCCCAGCATTTT.

The chain employs TRBV11-2 and TRBJ2-2; the D gene is possibly TRBD2 (7 bases). V was cut by 5 bases and J by 3 bases, with 16 bases left in between. The CDR3 sequence is 16 residues long. CDR1 and CDR2 from the germline V gene are SGHAT and FQNNGV. In nucleotides, the CDR3 is TGTGCCAGCAGCCCGTTGCGGGGGCCGGACACCGGGGAGCTGTTTTTT. Translating it yields CASSPLRGPDTGELFF.